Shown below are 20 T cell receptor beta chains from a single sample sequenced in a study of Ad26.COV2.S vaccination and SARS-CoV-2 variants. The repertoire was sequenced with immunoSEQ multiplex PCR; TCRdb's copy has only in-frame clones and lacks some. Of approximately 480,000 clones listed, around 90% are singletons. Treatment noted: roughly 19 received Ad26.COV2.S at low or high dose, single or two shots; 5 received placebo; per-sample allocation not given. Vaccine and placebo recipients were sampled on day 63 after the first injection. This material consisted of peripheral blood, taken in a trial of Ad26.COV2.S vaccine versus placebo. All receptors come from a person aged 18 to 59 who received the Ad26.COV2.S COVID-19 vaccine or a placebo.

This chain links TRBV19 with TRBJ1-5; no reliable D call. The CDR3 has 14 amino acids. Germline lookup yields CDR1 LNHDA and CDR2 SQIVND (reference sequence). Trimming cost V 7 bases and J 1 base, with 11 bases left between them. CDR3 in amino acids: CASIAVASNQPQHF. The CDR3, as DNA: TGTGCCAGTATTGCTGTGGCCAGCAATCAGCCCCAGCATTTT.

The CDR3 protein is CASSPPGPPLEEQYF. The CDR3 bases are TGTGCCAGCAGCCCTCCGGGACCGCCTTTGGAGGAGCAGTACTTC. J is TRBJ2-7 and V is TRBV14, with D perhaps matching TRBD1 or TRBD2 (5 bases each). V was clipped by 4 bases and J by 7 bases, with 20 bases between them. Germline V lookup: CDR1 SGHDN, CDR2 FVKESK. CDR3 length: 15 amino acids.

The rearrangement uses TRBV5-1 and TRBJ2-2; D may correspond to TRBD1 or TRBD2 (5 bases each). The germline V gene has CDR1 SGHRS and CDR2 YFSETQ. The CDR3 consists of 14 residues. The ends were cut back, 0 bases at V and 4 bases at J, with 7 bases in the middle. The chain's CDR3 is CASSLVGVTGELFF. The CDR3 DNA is TGCGCCAGCAGCTTGGTGGGGGTCACCGGGGAGCTGTTTTTT.

The CDR3 loop reads CASSVRASSYNEQFF. The CDR3 coding sequence is TGTGCCAGCAGTGTGAGGGCAAGCTCCTACAATGAGCAGTTCTTC. This chain connects TRBV2 to TRBJ2-1; possibly TRBD2 for D (5 bases). V gave up 4 bases and J gave up 0 bases, with 10 bases separating them. The CDR3 has 15 residues. The V gene's germline CDR1 is SNHLY and CDR2 FYNNEI.

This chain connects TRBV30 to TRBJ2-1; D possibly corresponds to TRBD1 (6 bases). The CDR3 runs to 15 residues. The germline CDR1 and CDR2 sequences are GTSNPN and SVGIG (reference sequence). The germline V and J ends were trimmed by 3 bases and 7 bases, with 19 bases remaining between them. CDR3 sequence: CAWSDKGVGRNEQFF. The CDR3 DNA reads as TGTGCCTGGAGCGATAAGGGGGTGGGGAGAAATGAGCAGTTCTTC.

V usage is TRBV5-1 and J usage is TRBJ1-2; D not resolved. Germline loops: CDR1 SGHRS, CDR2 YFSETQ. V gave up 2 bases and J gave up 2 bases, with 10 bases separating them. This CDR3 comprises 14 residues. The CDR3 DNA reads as TGCGCCAGCAGCTTTAATTCAGAGAACTATGGCTACACCTTC. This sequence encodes CASSFNSENYGYTF.

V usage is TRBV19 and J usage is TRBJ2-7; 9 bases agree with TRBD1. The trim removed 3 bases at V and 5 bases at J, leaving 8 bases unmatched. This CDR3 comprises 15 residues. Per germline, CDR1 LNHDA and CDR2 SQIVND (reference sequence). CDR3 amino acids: CASSIPTGGRNEQYF. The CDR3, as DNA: TGTGCCAGTAGTATCCCAACAGGGGGCAGGAACGAGCAGTACTTC.

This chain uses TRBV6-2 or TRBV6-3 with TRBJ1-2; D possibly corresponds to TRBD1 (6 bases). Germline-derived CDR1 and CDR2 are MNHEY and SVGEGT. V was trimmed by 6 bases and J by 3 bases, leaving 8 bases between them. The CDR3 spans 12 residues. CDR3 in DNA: TGTGCCAGCAGCCAGGGGTACTATGGCTACACCTTC. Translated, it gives CASSQGYYGYTF.

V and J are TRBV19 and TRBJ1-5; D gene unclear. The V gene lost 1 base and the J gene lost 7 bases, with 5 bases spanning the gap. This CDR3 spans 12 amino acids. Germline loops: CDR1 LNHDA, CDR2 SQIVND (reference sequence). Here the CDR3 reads CASSIVKQPQHF. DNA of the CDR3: TGTGCCAGTAGTATAGTAAAACAGCCCCAGCATTTT.

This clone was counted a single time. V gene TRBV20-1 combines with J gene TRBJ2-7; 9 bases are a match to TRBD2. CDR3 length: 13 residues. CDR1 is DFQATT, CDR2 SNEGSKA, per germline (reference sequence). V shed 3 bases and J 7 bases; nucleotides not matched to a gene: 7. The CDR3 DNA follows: TGCAGTGCTAGTATAGCGGGAGTAGGTGAGCAGTACTTC. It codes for CSASIAGVGEQYF.

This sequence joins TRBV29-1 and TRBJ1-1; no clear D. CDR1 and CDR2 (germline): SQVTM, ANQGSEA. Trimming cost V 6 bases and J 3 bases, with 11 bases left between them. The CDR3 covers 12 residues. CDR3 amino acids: CSVSTGYTEAFF. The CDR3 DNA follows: TGCAGCGTGTCGACGGGTTACACTGAAGCTTTCTTT.

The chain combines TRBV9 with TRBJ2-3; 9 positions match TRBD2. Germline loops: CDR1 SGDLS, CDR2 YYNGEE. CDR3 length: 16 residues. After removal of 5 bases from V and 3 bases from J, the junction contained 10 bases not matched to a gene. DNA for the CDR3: TGTGCCAGCAGGCCGGCCGGTAGCGGGAGTACAGATACGCAGTATTTT. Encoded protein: CASRPAGSGSTDTQYF.

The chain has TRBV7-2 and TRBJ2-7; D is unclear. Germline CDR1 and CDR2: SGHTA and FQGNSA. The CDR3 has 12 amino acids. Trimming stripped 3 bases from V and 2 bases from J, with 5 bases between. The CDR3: CASSFIPYEQYF. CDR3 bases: TGTGCCAGCAGCTTTATACCCTACGAGCAGTACTTC.

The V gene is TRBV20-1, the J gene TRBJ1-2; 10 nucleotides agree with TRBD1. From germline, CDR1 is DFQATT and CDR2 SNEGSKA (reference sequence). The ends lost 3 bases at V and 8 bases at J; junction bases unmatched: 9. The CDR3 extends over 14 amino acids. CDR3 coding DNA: TGCAGTGCTAGTATACAGGGACAGGGGTCGGGCTACACCTTC. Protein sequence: CSASIQGQGSGYTF.

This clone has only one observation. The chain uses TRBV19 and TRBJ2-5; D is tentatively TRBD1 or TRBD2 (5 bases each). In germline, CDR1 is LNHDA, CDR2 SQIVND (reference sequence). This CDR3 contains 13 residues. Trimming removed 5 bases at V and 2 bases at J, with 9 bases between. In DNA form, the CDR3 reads TGTGCCAGTAGTGAGTGGGGGCAAGAGACCCAGTACTTC. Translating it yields CASSEWGQETQYF.

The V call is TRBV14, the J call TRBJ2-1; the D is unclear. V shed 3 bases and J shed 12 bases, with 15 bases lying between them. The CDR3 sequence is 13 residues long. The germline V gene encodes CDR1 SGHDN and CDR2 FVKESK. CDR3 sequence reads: CASSHHVAFGQFF. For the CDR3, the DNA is TGTGCCAGCAGCCACCACGTCGCTTTTGGGCAGTTCTTC.

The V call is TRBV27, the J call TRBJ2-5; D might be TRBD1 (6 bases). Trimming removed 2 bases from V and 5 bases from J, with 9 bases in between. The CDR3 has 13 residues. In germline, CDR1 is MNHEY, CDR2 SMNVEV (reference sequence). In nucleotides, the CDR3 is TGTGCCAGCAGTTTAGGGCAGGGGGAGACCCAGTACTTC. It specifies CASSLGQGETQYF.

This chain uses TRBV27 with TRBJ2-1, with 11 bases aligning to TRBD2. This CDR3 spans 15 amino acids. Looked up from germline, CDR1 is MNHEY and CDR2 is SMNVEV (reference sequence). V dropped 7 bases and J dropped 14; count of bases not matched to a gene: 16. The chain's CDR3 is CASNSPGLAASREFF. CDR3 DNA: TGTGCCAGCAATTCTCCGGGACTAGCGGCCTCAAGGGAGTTCTTC.

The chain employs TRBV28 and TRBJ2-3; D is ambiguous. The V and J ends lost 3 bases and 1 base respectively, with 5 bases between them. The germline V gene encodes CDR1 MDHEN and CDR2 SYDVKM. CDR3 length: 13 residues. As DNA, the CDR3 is TGTGCCAGCAGTTTCCAGGGCACAGATACGCAGTATTTT. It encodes CASSFQGTDTQYF.

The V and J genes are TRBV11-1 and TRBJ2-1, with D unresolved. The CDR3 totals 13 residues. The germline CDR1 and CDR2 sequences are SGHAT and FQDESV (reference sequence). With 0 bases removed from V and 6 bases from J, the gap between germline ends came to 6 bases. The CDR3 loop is CASSLARANEQFF. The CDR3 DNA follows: TGTGCCAGCAGCTTAGCCCGAGCCAATGAGCAGTTCTTC.